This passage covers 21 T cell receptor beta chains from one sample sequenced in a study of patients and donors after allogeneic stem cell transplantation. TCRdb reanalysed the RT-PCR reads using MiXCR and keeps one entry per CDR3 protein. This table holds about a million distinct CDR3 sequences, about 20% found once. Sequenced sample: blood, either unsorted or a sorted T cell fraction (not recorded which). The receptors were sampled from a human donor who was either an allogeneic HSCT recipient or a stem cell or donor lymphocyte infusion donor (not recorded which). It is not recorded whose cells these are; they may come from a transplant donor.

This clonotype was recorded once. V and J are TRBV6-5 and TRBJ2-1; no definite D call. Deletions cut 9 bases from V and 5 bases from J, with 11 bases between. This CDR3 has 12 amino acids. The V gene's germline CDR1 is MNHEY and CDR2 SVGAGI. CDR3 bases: TGTGCCAGGCATTTGAAGGACAATGAGCAGTTCTTC. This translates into CARHLKDNEQFF.

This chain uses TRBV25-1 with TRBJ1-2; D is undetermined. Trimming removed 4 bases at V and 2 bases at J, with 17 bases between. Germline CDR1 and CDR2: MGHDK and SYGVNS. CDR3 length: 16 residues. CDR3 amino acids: CASSAGGLVANYGYTF. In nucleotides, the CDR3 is TGTGCCAGCAGTGCCGGTGGGTTGGTGGCCAACTATGGCTACACCTTC.

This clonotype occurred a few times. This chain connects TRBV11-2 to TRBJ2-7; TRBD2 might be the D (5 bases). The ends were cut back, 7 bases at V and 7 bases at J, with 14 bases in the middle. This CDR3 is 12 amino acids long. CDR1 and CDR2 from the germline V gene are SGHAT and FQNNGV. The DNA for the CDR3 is TGTGCCAGCACCTCGGCGGGTTTTGAGCAGTACTTC. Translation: CASTSAGFEQYF.

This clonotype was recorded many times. The CDR3 nucleotides read TGTGCCAGCAGTTTAACGAGGCCTAGCGATCGCAGTGAGCAGTTCTTC. Its translation: CASSLTRPSDRSEQFF. J is TRBJ2-1 and V is TRBV12-3 or TRBV12-4; a weak D match, TRBD2 (6 bases). The V and J ends lost 2 bases and 9 bases respectively, with 20 bases between them. This CDR3 comprises 16 residues.

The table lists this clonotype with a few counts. The CDR3 bases are TGTGCCAGCAGTTACTCCCTAGCGGGGATAACAGATACGCAGTATTTT. Translation gives CASSYSLAGITDTQYF. The chain joins TRBV6-5 to TRBJ2-3; 9 bases are shared with TRBD2. V trimming: 0 bases; J trimming: 3 bases; junction bases outside the gene matches: 4. Germline CDR1 is MNHEY and CDR2 is SVGAGI. The CDR3 has 16 residues.

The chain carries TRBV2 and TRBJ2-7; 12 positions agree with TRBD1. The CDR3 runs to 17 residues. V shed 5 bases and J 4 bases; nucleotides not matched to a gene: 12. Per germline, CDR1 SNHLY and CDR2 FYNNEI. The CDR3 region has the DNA TGTGCCAGCAGTCCTTTCCCGGGACAGGGGGCTTCGTACGAGCAGTACTTC. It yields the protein CASSPFPGQGASYEQYF. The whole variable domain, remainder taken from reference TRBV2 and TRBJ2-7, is EPEVTQTPSHQVTQMGQEVILRCVPISNHLYFYWYRQILGQKVEFLVSFYNNEISEKSEIFDDQFSVERPDGSNFTLKIRSTKLEDSAMYFCASSPFPGQGASYEQYFGPGTRLTVT.

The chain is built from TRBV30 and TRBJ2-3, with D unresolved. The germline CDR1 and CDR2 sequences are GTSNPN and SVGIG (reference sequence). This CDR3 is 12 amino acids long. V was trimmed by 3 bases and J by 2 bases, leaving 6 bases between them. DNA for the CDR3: TGTGCCTGGAGCCCGATCACAGATACGCAGTATTTT. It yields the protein CAWSPITDTQYF. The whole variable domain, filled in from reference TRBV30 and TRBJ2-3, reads SQTIHQWPATLVQPVGSPLSLECTVEGTSNPNLYWYRQAAGRGLQLLFYSVGIGQISSEVPQNLSASRPQDRQFILSSKKLLLSDSGFYLCAWSPITDTQYFGPGTRLTVL.

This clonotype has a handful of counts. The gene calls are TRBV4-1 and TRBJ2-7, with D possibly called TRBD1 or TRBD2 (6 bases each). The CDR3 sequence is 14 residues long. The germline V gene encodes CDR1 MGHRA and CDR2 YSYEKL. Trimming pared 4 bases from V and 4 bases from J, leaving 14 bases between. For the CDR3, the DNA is TGCGCCAGCAGCCTCGATAAGGGGGGATACGAGCAGTACTTC. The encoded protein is CASSLDKGGYEQYF.

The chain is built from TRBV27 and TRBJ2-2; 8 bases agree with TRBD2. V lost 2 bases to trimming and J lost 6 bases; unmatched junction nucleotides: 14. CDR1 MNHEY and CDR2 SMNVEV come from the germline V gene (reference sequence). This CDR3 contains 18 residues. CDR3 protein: CASSLVGTGGPFAGELFF. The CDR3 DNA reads TGTGCCAGCAGTTTAGTTGGTACGGGGGGGCCTTTTGCCGGGGAGCTGTTTTTT.

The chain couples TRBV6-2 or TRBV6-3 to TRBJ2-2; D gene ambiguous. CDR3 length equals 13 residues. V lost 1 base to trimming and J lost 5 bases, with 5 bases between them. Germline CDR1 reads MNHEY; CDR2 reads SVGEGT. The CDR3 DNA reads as TGTGCCAGCAGTTACTTGATAACCGGGGAGCTGTTTTTT. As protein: CASSYLITGELFF.

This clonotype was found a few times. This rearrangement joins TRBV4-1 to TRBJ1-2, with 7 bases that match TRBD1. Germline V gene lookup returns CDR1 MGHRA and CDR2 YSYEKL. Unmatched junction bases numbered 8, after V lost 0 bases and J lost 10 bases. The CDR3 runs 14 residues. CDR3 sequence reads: CASSQDLPGGDYTF. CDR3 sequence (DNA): TGCGCCAGCAGCCAAGATCTACCAGGGGGTGACTACACCTTC.

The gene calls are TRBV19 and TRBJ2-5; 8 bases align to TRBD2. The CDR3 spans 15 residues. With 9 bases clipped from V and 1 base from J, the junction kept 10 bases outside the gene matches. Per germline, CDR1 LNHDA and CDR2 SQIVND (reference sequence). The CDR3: CASAIGAGVQETQYF. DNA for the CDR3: TGTGCCAGCGCTATAGGAGCGGGAGTCCAAGAGACCCAGTACTTC.

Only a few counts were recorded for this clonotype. Written as DNA, the CDR3 is TGTGCCAGCAGCCCAGGTGACCCCGTTCACTACAATGAGCAGTTCTTC. Translated, it gives CASSPGDPVHYNEQFF. The genes are TRBV28 and TRBJ2-1; D ambiguous. Per germline, CDR1 MDHEN and CDR2 SYDVKM. The length of the CDR3 is 16 residues. Trimming cost V 6 bases and J 3 bases, with 18 bases left between them.

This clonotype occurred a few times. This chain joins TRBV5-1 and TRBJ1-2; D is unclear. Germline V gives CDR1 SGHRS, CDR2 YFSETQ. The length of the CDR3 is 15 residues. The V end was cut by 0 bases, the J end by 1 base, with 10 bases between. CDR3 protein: CASSLGGRVNYGYTF. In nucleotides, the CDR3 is TGCGCCAGCAGCTTGGGAGGAAGAGTTAACTATGGCTACACCTTC.

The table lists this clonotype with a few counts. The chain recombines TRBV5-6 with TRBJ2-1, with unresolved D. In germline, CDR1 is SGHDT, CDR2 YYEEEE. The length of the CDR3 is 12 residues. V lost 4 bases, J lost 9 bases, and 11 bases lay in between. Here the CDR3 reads CASSTNFLEQFF. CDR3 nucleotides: TGTGCCAGCAGCACCAATTTTCTTGAGCAGTTCTTC. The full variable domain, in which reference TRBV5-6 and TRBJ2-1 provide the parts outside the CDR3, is DAGVTQSPTHLIKTRGQQVTLRCSPKSGHDTVSWYQQALGQGPQFIFQYYEEEERQRGNFPDRFSGHQFPNYSSELNVNALLLGDSALYLCASSTNFLEQFFGPGTRLTVL.

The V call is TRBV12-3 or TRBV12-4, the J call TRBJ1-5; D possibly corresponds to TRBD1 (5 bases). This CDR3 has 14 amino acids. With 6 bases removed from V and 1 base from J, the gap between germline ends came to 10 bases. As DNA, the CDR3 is TGTGCCAGCAGCACGAGGGGAAGCAATCAGCCCCAGCATTTT. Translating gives CASSTRGSNQPQHF.

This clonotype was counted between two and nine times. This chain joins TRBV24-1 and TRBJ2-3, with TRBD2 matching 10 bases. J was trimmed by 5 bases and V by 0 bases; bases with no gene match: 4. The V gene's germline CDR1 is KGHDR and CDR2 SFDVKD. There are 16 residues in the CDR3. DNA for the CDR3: TGTGCCACCAGTGATTTGGCGACTAGCGGGCGAGATACGCAGTATTTT. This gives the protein CATSDLATSGRDTQYF.

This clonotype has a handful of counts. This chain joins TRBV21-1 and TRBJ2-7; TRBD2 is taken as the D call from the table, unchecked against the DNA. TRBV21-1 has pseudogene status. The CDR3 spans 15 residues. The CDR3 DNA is TGTGCCAGCAGCAAAGGGGGACTAGCGGGGGACGAGCAGTACTTC. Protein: CASSKGGLAGDEQYF.

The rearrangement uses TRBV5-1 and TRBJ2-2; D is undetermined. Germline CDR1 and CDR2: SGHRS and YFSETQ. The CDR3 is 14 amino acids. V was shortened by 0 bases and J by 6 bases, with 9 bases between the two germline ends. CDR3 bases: TGCGCCAGCAGCTTGGCGACGGGCGCCGGGGAGCTGTTTTTT. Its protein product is CASSLATGAGELFF.

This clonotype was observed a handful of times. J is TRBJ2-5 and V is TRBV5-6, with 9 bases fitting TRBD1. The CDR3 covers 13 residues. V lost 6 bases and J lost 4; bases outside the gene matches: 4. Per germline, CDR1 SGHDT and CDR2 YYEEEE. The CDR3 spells CASTGDRAETQYF. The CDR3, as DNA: TGTGCCAGCACCGGGGACAGGGCAGAGACCCAGTACTTC.

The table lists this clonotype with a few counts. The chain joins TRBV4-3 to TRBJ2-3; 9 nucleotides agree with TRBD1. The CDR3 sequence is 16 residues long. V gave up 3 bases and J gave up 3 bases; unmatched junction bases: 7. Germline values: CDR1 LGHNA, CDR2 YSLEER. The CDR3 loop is CASSQNRDRVTDTQYF. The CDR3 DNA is TGCGCCAGCAGCCAGAACCGGGACAGGGTGACAGATACGCAGTATTTT.